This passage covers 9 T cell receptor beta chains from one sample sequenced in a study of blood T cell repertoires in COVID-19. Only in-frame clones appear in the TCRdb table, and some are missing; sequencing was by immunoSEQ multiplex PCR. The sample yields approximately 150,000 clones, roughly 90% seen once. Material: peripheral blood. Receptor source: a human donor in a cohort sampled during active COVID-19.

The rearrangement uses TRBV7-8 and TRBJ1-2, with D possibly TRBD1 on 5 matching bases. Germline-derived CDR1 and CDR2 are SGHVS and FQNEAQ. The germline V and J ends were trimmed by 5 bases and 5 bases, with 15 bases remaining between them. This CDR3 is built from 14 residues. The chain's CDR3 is CASSPWAGQYGYTF. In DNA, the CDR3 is TGTGCCAGCAGCCCTTGGGCAGGGCAATATGGCTACACCTTC.

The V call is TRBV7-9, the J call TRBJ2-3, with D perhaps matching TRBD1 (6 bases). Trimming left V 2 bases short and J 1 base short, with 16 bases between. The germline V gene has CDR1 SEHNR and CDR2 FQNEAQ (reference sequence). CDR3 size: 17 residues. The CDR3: CASSLTRTAEGTDTQYF. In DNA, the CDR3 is TGTGCCAGCAGCTTAACCCGGACAGCGGAAGGCACAGATACGCAGTATTTT.

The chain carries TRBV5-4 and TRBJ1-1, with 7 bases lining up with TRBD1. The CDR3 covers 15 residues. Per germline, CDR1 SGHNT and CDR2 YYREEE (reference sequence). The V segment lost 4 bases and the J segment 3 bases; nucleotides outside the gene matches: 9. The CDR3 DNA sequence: TGTGCCAGCAGCATAACTCCTGACAGGGACACTGAAGCTTTCTTT. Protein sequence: CASSITPDRDTEAFF.

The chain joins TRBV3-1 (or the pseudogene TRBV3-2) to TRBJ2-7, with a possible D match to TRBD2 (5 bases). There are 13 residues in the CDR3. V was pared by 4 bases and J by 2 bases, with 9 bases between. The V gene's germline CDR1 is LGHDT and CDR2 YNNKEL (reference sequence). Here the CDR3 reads CASSPRETYEQYF. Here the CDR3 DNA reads TGTGCCAGCAGCCCGAGGGAAACCTACGAGCAGTACTTC.

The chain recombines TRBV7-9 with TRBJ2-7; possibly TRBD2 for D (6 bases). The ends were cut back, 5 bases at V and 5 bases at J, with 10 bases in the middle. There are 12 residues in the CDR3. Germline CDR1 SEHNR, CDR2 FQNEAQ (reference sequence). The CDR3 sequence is CASSAGGHEQYF. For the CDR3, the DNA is TGTGCCAGCAGCGCTGGAGGGCACGAGCAGTACTTC.

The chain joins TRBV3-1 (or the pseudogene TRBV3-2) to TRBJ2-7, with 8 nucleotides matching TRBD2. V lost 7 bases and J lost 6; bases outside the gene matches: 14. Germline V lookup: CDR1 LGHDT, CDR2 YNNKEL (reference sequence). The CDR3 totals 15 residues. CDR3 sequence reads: CASNEAGGAPSEQYF. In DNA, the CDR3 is TGTGCCAGCAACGAAGCCGGGGGGGCGCCGTCCGAGCAGTACTTC.

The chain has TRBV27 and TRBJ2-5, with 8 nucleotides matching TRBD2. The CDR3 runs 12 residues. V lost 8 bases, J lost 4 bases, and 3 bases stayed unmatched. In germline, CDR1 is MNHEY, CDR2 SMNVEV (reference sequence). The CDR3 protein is CASAGGGETQYF. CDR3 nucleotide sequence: TGTGCCAGCGCCGGGGGGGGAGAGACCCAGTACTTC.

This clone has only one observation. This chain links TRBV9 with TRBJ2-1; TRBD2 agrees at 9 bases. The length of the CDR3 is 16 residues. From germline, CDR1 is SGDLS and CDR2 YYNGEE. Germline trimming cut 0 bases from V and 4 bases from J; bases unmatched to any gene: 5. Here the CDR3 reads CASSVEVAGEYNEQFF. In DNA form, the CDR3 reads TGTGCCAGCAGCGTAGAGGTAGCGGGGGAGTACAATGAGCAGTTCTTC.

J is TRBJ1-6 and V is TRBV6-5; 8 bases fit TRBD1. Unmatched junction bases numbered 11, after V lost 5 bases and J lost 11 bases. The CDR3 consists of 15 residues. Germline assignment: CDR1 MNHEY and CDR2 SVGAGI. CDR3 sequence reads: CASSTLGQGRPPLHF. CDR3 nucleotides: TGTGCCAGCAGTACGCTTGGACAGGGCAGACCACCCCTCCACTTT.